Following are 15 T cell receptor beta chains from one sample sequenced in a study of blood T cell repertoires in COVID-19. Clones were read by immunoSEQ multiplex PCR, and TCRdb kept only the in-frame ones, dropping some. The sample carries roughly 200,000 clones, around 83% recorded once. The specimen sequenced was peripheral blood. Receptors were obtained from a man aged 35 to 55 with active or convalescent COVID-19.

This clone was recorded only once. The chain employs TRBV19 and TRBJ1-5, with 7 nucleotides matching TRBD1. Germline V gene data show CDR1 as LNHDA and CDR2 as SQIVND (reference sequence). The V segment lost 4 bases and the J segment 0 bases; nucleotides outside the gene matches: 15. The CDR3 runs to 19 residues. CDR3 residues: CASSTQGGRKSNSNQPQHF. DNA of the CDR3: TGTGCCAGTAGTACCCAGGGGGGCCGAAAATCCAATAGCAATCAGCCCCAGCATTTT.

The rearrangement uses TRBV28 and TRBJ2-7, with 8 bases aligning to TRBD1. Germline V gives CDR1 MDHEN, CDR2 SYDVKM. V lost 4 bases to trimming and J lost 2 bases; unmatched junction nucleotides: 7. CDR3 length equals 15 residues. Written as DNA, the CDR3 is TGTGCCAGCAGTTCAGCCGGGACAGGCACCTACGAGCAGTACTTC. This codes for CASSSAGTGTYEQYF.

The chain joins TRBV4-1 to TRBJ2-1, with 14 bases identical to TRBD2. Trimming took 1 base from V and 6 from J; bases not matched to a gene: 2. This CDR3 comprises 16 residues. Germline CDR1 reads MGHRA; CDR2 reads YSYEKL. CDR3 region: CASSQGLAGGGNEQFF. CDR3 bases: TGCGCCAGCAGCCAAGGACTAGCGGGAGGGGGCAATGAGCAGTTCTTC.

V and J are TRBV10-3 and TRBJ1-2; 10 bases fit TRBD1. Germline V gene sequence: CDR1 ENHRY, CDR2 SYGVKD. CDR3 size: 17 residues. Trimming at V came to 3 bases and at J to 6 bases, leaving 13 bases not matched to a gene. Here the CDR3 DNA reads TGTGCCATCAGTGAATTATTTTCGGACAGGGGGAAGGATGGCTACACCTTC. Its translation is CAISELFSDRGKDGYTF.

This clone was seen more than once but under ten times. The chain joins TRBV10-3 to TRBJ2-3; tentatively, D is TRBD2 (7 bases). Trimming pared 6 bases from V and 1 base from J, leaving 14 bases between. Germline V gene data show CDR1 as ENHRY and CDR2 as SYGVKD. This CDR3 is 15 amino acids long. CDR3 nucleotide sequence: TGTGCCATCAGGGGGGGGGCGCAAGGCACAGATACGCAGTATTTT. Its translation: CAIRGGAQGTDTQYF.

The V gene is TRBV5-1, the J gene TRBJ2-2; D remains ambiguous. The CDR3 length is 14 residues. CDR1 and CDR2 (germline): SGHRS, YFSETQ. The V end was cut by 5 bases, the J end by 1 base, with 9 bases between. CDR3 DNA sequence: TGCGCCAGCAGGGCAGAAATGAACACCGGGGAGCTGTTTTTT. Translating it yields CASRAEMNTGELFF.

The chain recombines TRBV27 with TRBJ2-6, with 11 bases lining up with TRBD1. The CDR3 length is 18 residues. V was pared by 1 base and J by 2 bases, with 4 bases of the junction left unmatched. Germline CDR1 MNHEY, CDR2 SMNVEV (reference sequence). DNA of the CDR3: TGTGCCAGCAGTTTATATGGGGACAGGGGGGCTGGGGCCAACGTCCTGACTTTC. Residues: CASSLYGDRGAGANVLTF. The complete variable domain, with remaining parts taken from reference TRBV27 and TRBJ2-6, reads EAQVTQNPRYLITVTGKKLTVTCSQNMNHEYMSWYRQDPGLGLRQIYYSMNVEVTDKGDVPEGYKVSRKEKRNFPLILESPSPNQTSLYFCASSLYGDRGAGANVLTFGAGSRLTVL.

The chain recombines TRBV28 with TRBJ1-1, with TRBD1 matching 10 bases. Trimming removed 5 bases from V and 6 bases from J; junction bases left unmatched: 3. CDR1 MDHEN and CDR2 SYDVKM come from the germline V gene. The CDR3 length is 13 residues. Here the CDR3 reads CASSPGQGPEAFF. The CDR3 region has the DNA TGTGCCAGCAGTCCGGGACAGGGGCCTGAAGCTTTCTTT. The full variable domain, completed using reference TRBV28 and TRBJ1-1, is DVKVTQSSRYLVKRTGEKVFLECVQDMDHENMFWYRQDPGLGLRLIYFSYDVKMKEKGDIPEGYSVSREKKERFSLILESASTNQTSMYLCASSPGQGPEAFFGQGTRLTVV.

The V call is TRBV15, the J call TRBJ2-7; the D gene is possibly TRBD2 (6 bases). There are 18 residues in the CDR3. CDR1 LNHNV and CDR2 YYDKDF come from the germline V gene (reference sequence). Trimming removed 0 bases from V and 2 bases from J, with 20 bases in between. CDR3 coding DNA: TGTGCCACCAGCAGAGATGGAGGTAGCGGCAGAGGGACCTACGAGCAGTACTTC. Translating gives CATSRDGGSGRGTYEQYF.

The sample holds a few counts of this clone. Other DNA variants within this sample encode the same CDR3. J is TRBJ1-2 and V is TRBV6-1; D unresolved. Looked up from germline, CDR1 is MNHNS and CDR2 is SASEGT. The ends were cut back, 2 bases at V and 8 bases at J, with 6 bases in the middle. The CDR3 has 11 residues. DNA for the CDR3: TGTGCCAGCAGTGAATCAATCGGCTACACCTTC. Its protein product is CASSESIGYTF.

V usage is TRBV7-3 and J usage is TRBJ2-1, with 8 bases matching TRBD1. CDR1 is SGHTA, CDR2 FQGTGA, per germline. The V gene end was trimmed by 5 bases and the J gene end by 0 bases; junction bases not matched to a gene: 6. The CDR3 covers 16 residues. The CDR3 here is CASSDIQGGSYNEQFF. The CDR3 DNA reads as TGTGCCAGCAGCGACATACAGGGGGGCTCCTACAATGAGCAGTTCTTC.

The chain employs TRBV24-1 and TRBJ2-5, with 8 positions matching TRBD2. The V segment lost 2 bases and the J segment 2 bases; nucleotides outside the gene matches: 6. The CDR3 is made up of 16 amino acids. Germline lookup yields CDR1 KGHDR and CDR2 SFDVKD. As DNA, the CDR3 is TGTGCCACCAGTGATTGGGGTAGCGGGGAACAAGAGACCCAGTACTTC. Amino acids: CATSDWGSGEQETQYF.

This clone was seen a single time. The rearrangement joins TRBV30 to TRBJ1-4; D perhaps matches TRBD1 (6 bases). V lost 3 bases and J lost 0, with 11 bases in between. Per the germline V gene, CDR1 is GTSNPN and CDR2 is SVGIG (reference sequence). This CDR3 has 15 amino acids. Here the CDR3 reads CAWSRGHATNEKLFF. For the CDR3, the DNA is TGTGCCTGGAGCCGGGGACACGCAACTAATGAAAAACTGTTTTTT.

The rearrangement joins TRBV5-4 to TRBJ1-2; the D gene is possibly TRBD1 (6 bases). The V gene lost 4 bases and the J gene lost 5 bases, with 12 bases spanning the gap. CDR3 length: 13 amino acids. Per germline, CDR1 SGHNT and CDR2 YYREEE (reference sequence). The DNA for the CDR3 is TGTGCCAGCAGCGCCCTCCAGGGGTATGGCTACACCTTC. Its protein product is CASSALQGYGYTF.

The V gene is TRBV5-1, the J gene TRBJ1-1; TRBD1 matches 7 bases. The V segment lost 3 bases and the J segment 3 bases; nucleotides outside the gene matches: 8. From germline, CDR1 is SGHRS and CDR2 YFSETQ. The CDR3 sequence is 15 residues long. CDR3 bases: TGCGCCAGCAGCTCGATGGGACAGAGGGACACTGAAGCTTTCTTT. It codes for CASSSMGQRDTEAFF.